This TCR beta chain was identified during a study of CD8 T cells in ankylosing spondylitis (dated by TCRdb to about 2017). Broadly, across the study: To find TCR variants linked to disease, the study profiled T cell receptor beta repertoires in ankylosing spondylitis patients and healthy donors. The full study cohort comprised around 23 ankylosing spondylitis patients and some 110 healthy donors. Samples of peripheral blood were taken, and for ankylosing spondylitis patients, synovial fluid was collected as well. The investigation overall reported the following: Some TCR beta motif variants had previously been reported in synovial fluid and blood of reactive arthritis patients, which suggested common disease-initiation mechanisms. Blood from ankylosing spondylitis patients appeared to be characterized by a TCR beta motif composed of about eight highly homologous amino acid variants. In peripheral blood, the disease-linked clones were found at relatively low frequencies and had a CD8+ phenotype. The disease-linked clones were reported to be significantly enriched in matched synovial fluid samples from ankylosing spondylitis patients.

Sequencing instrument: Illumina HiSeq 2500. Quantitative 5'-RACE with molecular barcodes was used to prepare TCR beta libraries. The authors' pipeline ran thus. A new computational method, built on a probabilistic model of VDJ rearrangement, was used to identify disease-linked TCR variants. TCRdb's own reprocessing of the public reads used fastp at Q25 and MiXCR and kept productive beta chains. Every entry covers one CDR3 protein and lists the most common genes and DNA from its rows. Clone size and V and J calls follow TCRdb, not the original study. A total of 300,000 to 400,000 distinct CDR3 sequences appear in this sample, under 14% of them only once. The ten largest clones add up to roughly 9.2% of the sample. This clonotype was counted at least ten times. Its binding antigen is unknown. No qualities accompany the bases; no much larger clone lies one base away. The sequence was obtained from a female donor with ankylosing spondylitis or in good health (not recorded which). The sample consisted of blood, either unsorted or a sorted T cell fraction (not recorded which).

Here the CDR3 is given as CASSLEVGTGNSPLHF. The DNA sequence is as follows: TGCGCCAGCAGCTTGGAAGTCGGGACGGGCAATTCACCCCTCCACTTT. Recombination joined TRBV5-1 with TRBJ1-6; D gene: possibly TRBD1, on 5 matching bases. V is cut by 0 bases and J by 7 bases, and the space between the germline ends is 14 bases. The CDR3, from cysteine to phenylalanine, totals 16 residues. Kept here is only the CDR3 DNA, which spans 48 bases and is read in frame from base 1. Based on the germline V gene, the CDR1 and CDR2 sequences are SGHRS and YFSETQ. Here the CDR3 is joined to the reference TRBV5-1 and TRBJ1-6 genes, and the full variable domain is: KAGVTQTPRYLIKTRGQQVTLSCSPISGHRSVSWYQQTPGQGLQFLFEYFSETQRNKGNFPGRFSGRQFSNSRSEMNVSTLELGDSALYLCASSLEVGTGNSPLHFGNGTRLTVT.